This is a list of T cell receptor beta chains from one sample in a study of T cells expressing NK-cell markers. TCRdb re-called the 5' RACE reads and gives one entry per CDR3 protein, without DNA. The record lists almost 450,000 distinct CDR3 sequences, of which the ten most abundant hold about 7.3%. Sequences were obtained from blood T cells: a sorted CD56 or NKG2C T cell subset, CD4+ or CD8+ T cells, or bulk PBMC T cells (not recorded which). The receptors originated from a woman aged 18 to 75 in good health. Both conserved end residues are part of each CDR3.

TRBJ2-7	TRBV6-2/TRBV6-3	CASREGQGLYEQYF
TRBJ2-7	TRBV9	CASSPRGRDEQYF
TRBJ2-7	TRBV9	CASSEGLGYEQYF
TRBJ1-1	TRBV9	CASSAGDRVNTEAFF
TRBJ2-2	TRBV15	CATSSQGRVNTGELFF
TRBJ1-2	TRBV7-8	CASNRGGRDGANYGYTF
TRBJ2-3	TRBV5-1	CASSWLRGTGGEDTQYF
TRBJ2-1	TRBV11-2	CASSHTTGTTYNEQFF
TRBJ2-7	TRBV6-1	CASPPGAGMKTYEQYF
TRBJ1-4	TRBV12-3/TRBV12-4	CASSRRQGNEKLFF
TRBJ2-2	TRBV9	CASTTPTHTGELFF
TRBJ1-5	TRBV7-9	CASSMDLTYQPQHF
TRBJ1-6	TRBV5-1	CASSLVDSSNSPLHF
TRBJ2-2	TRBV5-4	CASSVIDTGELFF
TRBJ2-5	TRBV12-3/TRBV12-4	CASNPGLAGTQYF
TRBJ2-5	TRBV15	CATSVQGQETQYF
TRBJ2-1	TRBV24-1	CATSAGAEWGNNEQFF
TRBJ1-3	TRBV12-3/TRBV12-4	CASSLGVFTGNTIYF
TRBJ2-1	TRBV7-6	CASSPRQGAYNEQFF
TRBJ2-3	TRBV29-1	CSVYSTGADTQYF
TRBJ2-5	TRBV20-1	CSARRPAERQETQYF
TRBJ2-6	TRBV6-1	CASSKGGTGANVLTF
TRBJ2-1	TRBV4-3	CASSQGVAVNEQFF
TRBJ1-3	TRBV5-1	CASSLGTGTPDGNTIYF
TRBJ1-3	TRBV18	CASSPRTGSDTIYF
TRBJ1-4	TRBV30	CAWSDGAFNEKLFF
TRBJ2-2	TRBV11-2	CASSLFQGPTGELFF
TRBJ2-5	TRBV24-1	CATSDRDRGTETQYF
TRBJ2-5	TRBV7-9	CASRDIQETQYF
TRBJ2-5	TRBV12-3/TRBV12-4	CASSSGRRDWGQETQYF
TRBJ2-1	TRBV7-3	CASSPSTYNEQFF
TRBJ2-1	TRBV28	CASSLTGGGQNEQFF
TRBJ1-1	TRBV3-1	CASSPLGMNTEAFF